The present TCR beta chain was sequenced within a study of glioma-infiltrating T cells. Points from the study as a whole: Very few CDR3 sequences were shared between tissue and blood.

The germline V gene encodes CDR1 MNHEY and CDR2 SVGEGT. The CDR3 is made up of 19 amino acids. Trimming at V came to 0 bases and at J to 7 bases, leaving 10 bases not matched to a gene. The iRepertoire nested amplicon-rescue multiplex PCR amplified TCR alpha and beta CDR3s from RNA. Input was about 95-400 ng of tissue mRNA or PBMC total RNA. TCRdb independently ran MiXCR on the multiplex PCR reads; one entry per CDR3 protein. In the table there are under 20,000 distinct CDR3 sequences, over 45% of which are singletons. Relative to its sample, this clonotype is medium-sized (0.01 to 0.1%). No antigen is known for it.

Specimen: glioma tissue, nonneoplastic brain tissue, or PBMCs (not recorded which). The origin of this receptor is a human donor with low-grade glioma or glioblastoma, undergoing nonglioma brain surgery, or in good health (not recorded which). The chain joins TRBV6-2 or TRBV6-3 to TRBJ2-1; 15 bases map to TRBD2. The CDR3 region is CASSYSLTKGTSGRNEQFF. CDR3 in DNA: TGTGCCAGCAGTTACTCCCTCACGAAAGGGACTAGCGGGAGGAATGAGCAGTTCTTC.